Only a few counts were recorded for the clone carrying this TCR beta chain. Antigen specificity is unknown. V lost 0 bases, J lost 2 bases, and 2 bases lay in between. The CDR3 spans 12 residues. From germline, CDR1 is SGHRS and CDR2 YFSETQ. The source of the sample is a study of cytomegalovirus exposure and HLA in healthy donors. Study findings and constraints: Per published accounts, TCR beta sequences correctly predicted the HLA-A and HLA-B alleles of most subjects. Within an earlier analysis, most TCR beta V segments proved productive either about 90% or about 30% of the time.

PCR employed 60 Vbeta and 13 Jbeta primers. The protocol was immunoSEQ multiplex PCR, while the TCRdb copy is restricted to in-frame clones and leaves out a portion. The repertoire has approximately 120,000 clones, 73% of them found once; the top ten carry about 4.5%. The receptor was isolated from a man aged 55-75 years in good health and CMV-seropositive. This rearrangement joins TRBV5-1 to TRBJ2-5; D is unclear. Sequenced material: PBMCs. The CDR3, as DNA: TGCGCCAGCAGCTTGGCACAAGAGACCCAGTACTTC. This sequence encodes CASSLAQETQYF.